This T cell receptor (beta chain) was observed in a study of cytomegalovirus exposure and HLA in healthy donors. The CDR3 totals 15 residues. The germline CDR1 and CDR2 sequences are SGDLS and YYNGEE. Trimming removed 4 bases from V and 1 base from J, with 15 bases in between. Libraries were prepared by immunoSEQ multiplex PCR; TCRdb keeps only in-frame clonotypes and omits some of them. The table has roughly 120,000 clones, about 90% seen once. The clonotype was recovered from a woman aged 18-29 years in good health and CMV-seronegative. The rearrangement uses TRBV9 and TRBJ2-7; tentatively, D is TRBD1 (6 bases). What was sequenced was PBMCs. The CDR3 DNA follows: TGTGCCAGCAGCCCAAGGACAGCAGATTCCTACGAGCAGTACTTC. It translates to CASSPRTADSYEQYF.